This T cell receptor beta chain stems from a study of blood T cell repertoires in COVID-19. Study in general: Whether acute or convalescent, the COVID-19 samples came from the United States, Italy and Spain. In each case, the material was cDNA or gDNA derived from T cells, B-cell-depleted T cells, or PBMCs.

Study processing details: Researchers report that nucleated cell counts were estimated from reference gene primer amplification. Profiled with immunoSEQ multiplex PCR; TCRdb holds only in-frame clones, not every one. V, J and clone size are taken as reported in that table, and D and trimming were inferred from the DNA itself. The data hold roughly 150,000 clones, with about 87% observed a single time. CDR1 and CDR2 from the germline V gene are MNHNY and SVGAGI (reference sequence). J gave up 7 bases and V 5 bases, and 12 bases lay outside the gene matches. The CDR3 sequence is 17 residues long. This clonotype was obtained from a human donor in a cohort sampled during active COVID-19. V usage is TRBV6-6 and J usage is TRBJ1-6; TRBD1 aligns across 9 bases. The sequenced material came from peripheral blood. The CDR3 nucleotides are TGTGCCAGCAGTCCGGGACAGGGAAAATACTTAAATTCACCCCTCCACTTT. It codes for CASSPGQGKYLNSPLHF.